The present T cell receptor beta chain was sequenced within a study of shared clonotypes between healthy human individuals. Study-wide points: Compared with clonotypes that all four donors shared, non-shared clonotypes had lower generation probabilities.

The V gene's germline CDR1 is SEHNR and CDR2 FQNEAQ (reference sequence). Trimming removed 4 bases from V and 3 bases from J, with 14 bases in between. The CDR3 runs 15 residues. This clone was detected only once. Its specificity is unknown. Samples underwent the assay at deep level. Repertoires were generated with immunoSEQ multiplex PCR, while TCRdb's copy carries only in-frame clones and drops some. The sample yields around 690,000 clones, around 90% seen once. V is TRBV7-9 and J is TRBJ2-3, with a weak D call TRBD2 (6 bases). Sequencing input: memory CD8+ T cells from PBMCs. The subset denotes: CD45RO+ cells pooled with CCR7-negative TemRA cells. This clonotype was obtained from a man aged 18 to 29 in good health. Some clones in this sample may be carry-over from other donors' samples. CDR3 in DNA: TGTGCCAGCAGCTCCCGGACGGGAGTGACAGATACGCAGTATTTT. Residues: CASSSRTGVTDTQYF.